Described below is a single T cell receptor (beta chain) sequence and its context. Its specificity is not known. The identical CDR3 is also encoded by other nucleotide sequences in the sample. These data are taken from a study of shared clonotypes between healthy human individuals. The study's findings and limits: For naive CD4 cells, roughly 5% of clonotypes were shared across a handful of donors. A limitation of the genetic and exposure-history diversity represented arose from few donors.

Sequenced by immunoSEQ multiplex PCR; TCRdb stores in-frame clones only, minus some. The repertoire holds 550,000 to 600,000 clones, with more than 95% as singletons. The V and J ends lost 5 bases and 2 bases respectively, with 3 bases between them. The CDR3 is 11 amino acids. Per the germline V gene, CDR1 is MDHEN and CDR2 is SYDVKM. Terminally differentiated effector memory CD45RA+ cells were excluded by CCR7 positive selection of CD45RO-negative cells. This receptor was obtained from a man younger than 40 in good health. Material: naive CD8+ T cells sorted from blood. J is TRBJ1-2 and V is TRBV28; D is uncertain. The CDR3 bases are TGTGCCAGCAGTCTCAACTATGGCTACACCTTC. This codes for CASSLNYGYTF.